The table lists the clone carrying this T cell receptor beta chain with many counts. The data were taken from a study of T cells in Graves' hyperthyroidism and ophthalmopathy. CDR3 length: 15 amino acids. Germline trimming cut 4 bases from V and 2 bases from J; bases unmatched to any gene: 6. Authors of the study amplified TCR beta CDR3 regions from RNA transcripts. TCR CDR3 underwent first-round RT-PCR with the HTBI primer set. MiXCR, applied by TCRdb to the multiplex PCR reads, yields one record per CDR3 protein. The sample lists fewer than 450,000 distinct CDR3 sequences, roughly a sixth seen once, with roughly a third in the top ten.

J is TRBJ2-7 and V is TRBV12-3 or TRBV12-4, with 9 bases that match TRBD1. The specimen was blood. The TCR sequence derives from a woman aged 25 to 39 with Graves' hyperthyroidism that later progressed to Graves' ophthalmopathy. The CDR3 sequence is CASSWGQGPPYEQYF. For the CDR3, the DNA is TGTGCCAGCAGTTGGGGACAGGGCCCACCCTACGAGCAGTACTTC.